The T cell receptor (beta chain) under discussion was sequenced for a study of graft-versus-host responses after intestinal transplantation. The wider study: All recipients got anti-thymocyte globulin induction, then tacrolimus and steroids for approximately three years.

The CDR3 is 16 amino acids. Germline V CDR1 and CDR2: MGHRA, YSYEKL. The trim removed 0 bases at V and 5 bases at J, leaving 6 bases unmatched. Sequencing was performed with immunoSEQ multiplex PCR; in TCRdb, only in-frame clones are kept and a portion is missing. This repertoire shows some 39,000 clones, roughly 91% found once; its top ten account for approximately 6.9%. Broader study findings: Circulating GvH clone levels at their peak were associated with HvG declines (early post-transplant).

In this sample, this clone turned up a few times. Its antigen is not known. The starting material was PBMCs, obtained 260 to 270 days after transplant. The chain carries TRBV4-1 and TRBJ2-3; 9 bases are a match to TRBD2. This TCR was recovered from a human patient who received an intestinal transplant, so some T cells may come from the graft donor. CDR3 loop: CASSQDSSGMGDTQYF. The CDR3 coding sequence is TGCGCCAGCAGCCAAGATTCTAGCGGGATGGGAGATACGCAGTATTTT.